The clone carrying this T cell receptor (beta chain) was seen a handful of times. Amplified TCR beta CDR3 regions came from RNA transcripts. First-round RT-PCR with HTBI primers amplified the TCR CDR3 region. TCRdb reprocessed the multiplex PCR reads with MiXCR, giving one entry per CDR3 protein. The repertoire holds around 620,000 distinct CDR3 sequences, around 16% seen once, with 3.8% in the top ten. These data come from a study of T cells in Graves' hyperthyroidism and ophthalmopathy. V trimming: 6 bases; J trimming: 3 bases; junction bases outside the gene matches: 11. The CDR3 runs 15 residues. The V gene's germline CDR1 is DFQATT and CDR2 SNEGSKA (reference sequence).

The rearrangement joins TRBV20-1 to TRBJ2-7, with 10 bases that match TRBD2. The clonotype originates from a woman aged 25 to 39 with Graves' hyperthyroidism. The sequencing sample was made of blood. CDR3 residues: CSAQTPSGRGYEQYF. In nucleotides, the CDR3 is TGCAGTGCACAGACCCCCAGCGGGAGGGGCTACGAGCAGTACTTC.